The 6 T cell receptor beta chains reported below all come from one sample, sequenced in a study of beta chain features in type 1 diabetes. The sequenced template was cDNA made from the entire isolated RNA. Some clones are missing from TCRdb's copy, which holds only in-frame ones; the method was immunoSEQ multiplex PCR. The data show 900,000 or so clones, 15% to 20% seen once. Sequenced material: naive CD4+ T cells from blood. The receptor set was obtained from a woman aged 18-29 years in good health.

This sequence joins TRBV19 and TRBJ1-1; 7 bases fit TRBD1. The V gene end was trimmed by 4 bases and the J gene end by 3 bases; junction bases not matched to a gene: 11. This CDR3 has 16 residues. The germline V gene has CDR1 LNHDA and CDR2 SQIVND (reference sequence). CDR3 region: CASSTSGAGGYTEAFF. In DNA, the CDR3 is TGTGCCAGTAGTACCAGCGGGGCAGGGGGGTACACTGAAGCTTTCTTT.

The chain uses TRBV7-8 and TRBJ2-1; 7 nucleotides align to TRBD2. Germline lookup yields CDR1 SGHVS and CDR2 FQNEAQ. The J segment lost 5 bases and the V segment lost 5 bases, leaving 3 bases of the junction unmatched. This CDR3 region has 13 residues. The CDR3 sequence: CASSITSDNEQFF. DNA of the CDR3: TGTGCCAGCAGCATAACTAGCGACAATGAGCAGTTCTTC.

The rearrangement joins TRBV5-4 to TRBJ2-1; either TRBD1 or TRBD2 may fit D (5 bases each). Trimming took off 0 bases at V and 7 bases at J, with 11 bases between the two ends. Germline CDR1 and CDR2: SGHNT and YYREEE (reference sequence). There are 14 residues in the CDR3. CDR3 DNA sequence: TGTGCCAGCAGCTTGGTGGCCGGGGCTAATGAGCAGTTCTTC. It specifies CASSLVAGANEQFF.

This clone was observed a few times. The V gene is TRBV7-8, the J gene TRBJ2-7, with 7 bases that match TRBD1. This CDR3 has 15 amino acids. In germline, CDR1 is SGHVS, CDR2 FQNEAQ. With 4 bases clipped from V and 3 bases from J, the junction kept 9 bases outside the gene matches. CDR3 residues: CASSSLSTGLYEQYF. The CDR3 DNA reads TGTGCCAGCAGCTCACTCTCGACAGGGCTCTACGAGCAGTACTTC. Using reference TRBV7-8 and TRBJ2-7 for the parts outside the CDR3, the full variable domain is GAGVSQSPRYKVAKRGQDVALRCDPISGHVSLFWYQQALGQGPEFLTYFQNEAQLDKSGLPSDRFFAERPEGSVSTLKIQRTQQEDSAVYLCASSSLSTGLYEQYFGPGTRLTVT.

The genes are TRBV28 and TRBJ1-2; D unclear. In germline, CDR1 is MDHEN, CDR2 SYDVKM. Trimming removed 5 bases at V and 5 bases at J, with 15 bases between. The CDR3 sequence is 14 residues long. CDR3 coding DNA: TGTGCCAGCAGTATCCCTTCTCGTGGGTATGGCTACACCTTC. Translated, it gives CASSIPSRGYGYTF.

The J gene is TRBJ2-7, the V gene TRBV10-3; tentatively, D is TRBD1 (7 bases). Trimming stripped 10 bases from V and 7 bases from J, with 23 bases between. Germline lookup yields CDR1 ENHRY and CDR2 SYGVKD. This CDR3 is built from 14 residues. The DNA of the CDR3 is TGTGCCAGCTCCCCCTTCGAACAGGGGACTGAGCAGTACTTC. Its protein product is CASSPFEQGTEQYF.